This entry features one TCR beta chain sequence. This entry comes from a study of blood T cell repertoires in COVID-19. About the study: Samples representing acute and convalescent COVID-19 were sourced from the United States, Italy and Spain.

Sequenced by immunoSEQ multiplex PCR; TCRdb stores in-frame clones only, minus some. Here the sample spans 200,000 to 300,000 clones, approximately 89% being singletons. Germline values: CDR1 MNHEY, CDR2 SVGAGI. The ends lost 2 bases at V and 9 bases at J; junction bases unmatched: 2. This CDR3 spans 14 amino acids. The sequenced material came from PBMCs or T cells enriched from blood (not recorded which). The origin of this receptor is a woman between 18 and 29 years old who had recovered from COVID-19. The chain has TRBV6-5 and TRBJ1-6; 9 bases agree with TRBD1. In DNA, the CDR3 is TGTGCCAGCAGTTACGGGACAGGGATTTCACCCCTCCACTTT. Its translation: CASSYGTGISPLHF.